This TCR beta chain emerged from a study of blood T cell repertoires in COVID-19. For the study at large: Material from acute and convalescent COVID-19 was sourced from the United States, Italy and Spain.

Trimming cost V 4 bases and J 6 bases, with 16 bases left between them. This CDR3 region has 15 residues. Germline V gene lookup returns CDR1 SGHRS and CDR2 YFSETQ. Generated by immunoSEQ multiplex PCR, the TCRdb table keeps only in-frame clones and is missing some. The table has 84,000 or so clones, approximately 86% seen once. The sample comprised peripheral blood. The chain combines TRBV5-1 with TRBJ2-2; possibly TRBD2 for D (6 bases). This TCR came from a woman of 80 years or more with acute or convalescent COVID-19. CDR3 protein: CASSLLRLGAGELFF. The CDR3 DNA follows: TGCGCCAGCAGCCTCCTAAGACTAGGTGCCGGGGAGCTGTTTTTT. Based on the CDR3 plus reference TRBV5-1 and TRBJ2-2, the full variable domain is KAGVTQTPRYLIKTRGQQVTLSCSPISGHRSVSWYQQTPGQGLQFLFEYFSETQRNKGNFPGRFSGRQFSNSRSEMNVSTLELGDSALYLCASSLLRLGAGELFFGEGSRLTVL.